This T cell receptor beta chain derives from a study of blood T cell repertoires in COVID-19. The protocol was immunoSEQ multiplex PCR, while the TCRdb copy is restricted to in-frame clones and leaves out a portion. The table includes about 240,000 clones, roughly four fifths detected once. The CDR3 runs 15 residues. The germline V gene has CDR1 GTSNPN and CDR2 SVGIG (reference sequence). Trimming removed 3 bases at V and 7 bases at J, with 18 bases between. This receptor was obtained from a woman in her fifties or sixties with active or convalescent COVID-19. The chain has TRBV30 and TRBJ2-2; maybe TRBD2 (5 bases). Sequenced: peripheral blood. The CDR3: CAWSRDQLSGGELFF. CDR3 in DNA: TGTGCCTGGAGCCGGGATCAACTTTCGGGCGGGGAGCTGTTTTTT.